This record concerns one T cell receptor (beta chain) sequence. The ends lost 5 bases at V and 0 bases at J; junction bases unmatched: 4. In germline, CDR1 is SGHTA, CDR2 FQGNSA. The CDR3 runs 16 residues. The data originate from a study of blood T cell repertoires in COVID-19. Method: immunoSEQ multiplex PCR; TCRdb's copy keeps in-frame clones and lacks some. The table records fewer than 200,000 clones, over 60% of them present only once. The rearrangement uses TRBV7-2 and TRBJ2-2; 9 bases are a match to TRBD1. The sequencing input was peripheral blood. This TCR came from a man aged 55 to 69 with acute or convalescent COVID-19. CDR3 nucleotides: TGTGCCAGCAGCCCGCGACAGGGGGCGAACACCGGGGAGCTGTTTTTT. Translation gives CASSPRQGANTGELFF.